The 14 T cell receptor beta chains given below trace back to one sample, sequenced in a study of vaccination effects on CD4 cells after COVID-19. Their target antigens are unknown. Antigen-specific CD4+ T cells were expanded (with viral peptide pools) by the ViraFEST assay ahead of sequencing. Culture proceeded for nine to ten days, and CD4+ T cells were then isolated. Vaccine recipients lacked prior SARS-CoV-2 infection and had negative nucleocapsid antibodies. TCRdb keeps only in-frame clones here, not all; method: immunoSEQ multiplex PCR. The table has around 66,000 clones, around three quarters seen once. Sequenced material: CD4+ T cells from PBMCs cultured with HCoV-OC43 spike peptides, taken before COVID-19 vaccination. Subset described: HCoV-OC43 spike overlapping peptide pool stimulation. The origin of the receptors is a human donor who received a COVID-19 vaccine.

The V call is TRBV29-1, the J call TRBJ2-4; TRBD2 might be the D (6 bases). This CDR3 contains 15 residues. Germline CDR1 is SQVTM and CDR2 is ANQGSEA. V lost 3 bases, J lost 1 base, and 13 bases lay in between. The CDR3, as DNA: TGCAGCGTTGAGTCCGGGGGTCGGGCCAAAAACATTCAGTACTTC. Translating gives CSVESGGRAKNIQYF.

The chain links TRBV3-1 (or the pseudogene TRBV3-2) to TRBJ2-1, with 8 bases fitting TRBD1. Losses at the gene ends were 4 bases for V and 8 bases for J; bases not matched to a gene: 7. The CDR3 runs to 14 residues. Germline CDR1 and CDR2: LGHDT and YNNKEL (reference sequence). The CDR3 sequence is CASSLGQGLHEQFF. In DNA form, the CDR3 reads TGTGCCAGCAGCCTCGGACAGGGCTTGCATGAGCAGTTCTTC.

The V and J genes are TRBV4-1 and TRBJ2-3, with D perhaps TRBD1 (6 bases). CDR1 is MGHRA and CDR2 is YSYEKL in the germline V gene. Trimming took off 3 bases at V and 0 bases at J, with 10 bases between the two ends. The CDR3 loop spans 15 amino acids. Here the CDR3 DNA reads TGCGCCAGCAGCCAGGGGACACTTAGCACAGATACGCAGTATTTT. Translating gives CASSQGTLSTDTQYF.

This clone was counted only a few times. The chain couples TRBV15 to TRBJ1-2; D unclear. The CDR3 has 13 residues. Germline values: CDR1 LNHNV, CDR2 YYDKDF (reference sequence). Trimming took 0 bases from V and 7 from J, leaving 9 bases between them. The CDR3 region is CATSREFVGGYTF. The CDR3 DNA reads TGTGCCACCAGCAGAGAGTTCGTTGGTGGCTACACCTTC.

The chain couples TRBV6-5 to TRBJ1-5; 7 bases match TRBD1. CDR1 is MNHEY, CDR2 SVGAGI, per germline. The J segment lost 2 bases and the V segment lost 6 bases, leaving 4 bases of the junction unmatched. The CDR3 has 14 residues. The CDR3 sequence is CASRMQGGNQPQHF. The CDR3 DNA reads as TGTGCCAGCAGAATGCAGGGGGGCAATCAGCCCCAGCATTTT.

V gene TRBV12-2 combines with J gene TRBJ1-1. TRBV12-2 is noted as a pseudogene. CDR3 length: 16 amino acids. CDR3 bases: TGTGCAAGTCGCTTAGAAGGTTCGAACCTTAACGGTGAAGCTTTCTTT. It is translated as CASRLEGSNLNGEAFF.

The chain combines TRBV18 with TRBJ2-3; 8 bases are a match to TRBD2. Germline trimming cut 3 bases from V and 4 bases from J; bases unmatched to any gene: 3. Germline V gene sequence: CDR1 KGHSH, CDR2 LQKENI. CDR3 length: 14 residues. The CDR3 is CASSPWRGADTQYF. Here the CDR3 DNA reads TGTGCCAGCTCACCGTGGCGGGGGGCAGATACGCAGTATTTT.

The chain links TRBV7-2 to TRBJ2-3, with D unresolved. V lost 3 bases to trimming and J lost 2 bases, with 12 bases between them. Looked up from germline, CDR1 is SGHTA and CDR2 is FQGNSA. The CDR3 extends over 15 amino acids. The CDR3 bases are TGTGCCAGCAGCTTCCCCCCCGGCAACACAGATACGCAGTATTTT. This encodes CASSFPPGNTDTQYF.

This sequence joins TRBV30 and TRBJ1-3; D ambiguous. Trimming took 7 bases from V and 0 from J, leaving 10 bases between them. CDR1 and CDR2 from the germline V gene are GTSNPN and SVGIG (reference sequence). There are 13 residues in the CDR3. The CDR3, as DNA: TGTGCCTCAACAGTGAACTCTGGAAACACCATATATTTT. Its protein product is CASTVNSGNTIYF. The full variable domain, rest sourced from reference TRBV30 and TRBJ1-3, is SQTIHQWPATLVQPVGSPLSLECTVEGTSNPNLYWYRQAAGRGLQLLFYSVGIGQISSEVPQNLSASRPQDRQFILSSKKLLLSDSGFYLCASTVNSGNTIYFGEGSWLTVV.

This chain links TRBV18 with TRBJ2-3; 8 nucleotides match TRBD1. The CDR3 contains 12 residues. V trimming: 6 bases; J trimming: 9 bases; junction bases outside the gene matches: 5. The germline gives CDR1 KGHSH, CDR2 LQKENI. The CDR3 coding sequence is TGTGCCAGCTCTCAACAGGGGGAAACGCAGTATTTT. Encoded protein: CASSQQGETQYF.

This clone was observed a handful of times. The J gene is TRBJ1-1, the V gene TRBV7-9, with D hard to call. Germline CDR1 and CDR2: SEHNR and FQNEAQ (reference sequence). V dropped 5 bases and J dropped 5 bases, with 24 bases sitting between them. The CDR3 sequence is 17 residues long. CDR3 DNA sequence: TGTGCCAGCAGCCAACTTTTACCGGGCCTGGCCAGTACTGAAGCTTTCTTT. It yields the protein CASSQLLPGLASTEAFF.

The chain joins TRBV29-1 to TRBJ1-2, with D possibly TRBD1 on 5 matching bases. V gave up 3 bases and J gave up 8 bases, with 13 bases separating them. The CDR3 is 12 residues long. Germline V lookup: CDR1 SQVTM, CDR2 ANQGSEA. CDR3 residues: CSVDSDSAGYTF. In DNA, the CDR3 is TGCAGCGTTGATTCCGACAGCGCGGGCTACACCTTC.

This sequence joins TRBV18 and TRBJ1-3; TRBD1 is a possible D gene (6 bases). V lost 4 bases to trimming and J lost 4 bases, with 11 bases between them. Germline V gene data show CDR1 as KGHSH and CDR2 as LQKENI. This CDR3 spans 14 amino acids. CDR3 nucleotide sequence: TGTGCCAGCTCACTCTCCGGACAGGGAAACACCATATATTTT. Protein: CASSLSGQGNTIYF.

V is TRBV18 and J is TRBJ2-2; 8 bases are shared with TRBD1. Germline-derived CDR1 and CDR2 are KGHSH and LQKENI. The length of the CDR3 is 15 residues. V shed 6 bases and J 2 bases; nucleotides not matched to a gene: 5. In DNA form, the CDR3 reads TGTGCCAGCTCCCCGACAGGGGCAAACACCGGGGAGCTGTTTTTT. Its protein product is CASSPTGANTGELFF.